The TCR beta chain under discussion was sequenced for a study of T cell responses to AZD1222 COVID-19 vaccine. V was clipped by 3 bases and J by 6 bases, with 14 bases between them. This CDR3 is 14 amino acids long. Germline lookup yields CDR1 MGHDK and CDR2 SYGVNS. The assay was immunoSEQ multiplex PCR, and TCRdb's table has in-frame clones only and misses some. The sample comprises tens of thousands of clones, 65% to 90% of which are singletons, and about a tenth rests with the top ten. The rearrangement joins TRBV25-1 to TRBJ1-1; no reliable D call. The starting material was peripheral blood, obtained on day 0 of AZD1222 vaccination. The receptor was derived from an adult in good health. CDR3 loop: CASSDVARVSEAFF. The CDR3 DNA reads TGTGCCAGCAGTGATGTTGCCCGCGTATCTGAAGCTTTCTTT.